Listed here is a single T cell receptor beta chain. The target antigen is unknown. The sample originates from a study of cytomegalovirus exposure and HLA in healthy donors. Study background: About 77 million unique TCRs from HLA-typed donors made up an early data release.

Unmatched junction bases numbered 14, after V lost 7 bases and J lost 8 bases. Germline V gene lookup returns CDR1 SGHAT and CDR2 FQNNGV. The CDR3 has 15 amino acids. PCR amplification relied on 60 Vbeta primers (plus 13 Jbeta primers). TCRdb keeps only in-frame clones here, not all; method: immunoSEQ multiplex PCR. This sample lists 150,000 or so clones; its ten largest clones have 2% to 2.5%. Study results and caveats: Cytomegalovirus-associated status was assigned to some 160 TCR beta chains. With DRB1 most and HLA-C fewest, TCR association rates differed between HLA loci in a later analysis. Donor immune exposure was known only as CMV serostatus.

Sequencing was performed on PBMCs. The rearrangement uses TRBV11-2 and TRBJ2-3, with 8 nucleotides matching TRBD1. The receptor was isolated from a young man in good health and CMV-seronegative. DNA for the CDR3: TGTGCCAGCACCCTGGGACAGGTGACCCGAGGTACGCAGTATTTT. Translation gives CASTLGQVTRGTQYF.